This T cell receptor (beta chain) was documented in a study of cytomegalovirus exposure and HLA in healthy donors. Study in general: A previous analysis identified 117 million unique TCR beta sequences derived from roughly 180 million T cells. Notes on the study in general: Under in vitro conditions, a few CMV-associated chains were confirmed as specific for CMV antigens.

V shed 3 bases, J shed 1 base, and the junction held 3 bases outside the gene matches. Germline lookup yields CDR1 LGHNA and CDR2 YNFKEQ. This CDR3 is built from 15 residues. As concerns this clone: Its antigen is currently unknown.

The primer mix had 60 Vbeta and 13 Jbeta primers. Sequencing used immunoSEQ multiplex PCR; TCRdb keeps in-frame clones, though not all of them. Among more than 150,000 clones listed, around 79% were seen once. The receptor comes from a girl aged 5-17 years in good health and CMV-seropositive. This sequence joins TRBV4-2 and TRBJ2-5, with 9 bases aligning to TRBD2. Material for sequencing was PBMCs. The CDR3 sequence: CASSQIAGAQETQYF. The CDR3 DNA reads TGTGCCAGCAGCCAGATAGCGGGGGCCCAAGAGACCCAGTACTTC.